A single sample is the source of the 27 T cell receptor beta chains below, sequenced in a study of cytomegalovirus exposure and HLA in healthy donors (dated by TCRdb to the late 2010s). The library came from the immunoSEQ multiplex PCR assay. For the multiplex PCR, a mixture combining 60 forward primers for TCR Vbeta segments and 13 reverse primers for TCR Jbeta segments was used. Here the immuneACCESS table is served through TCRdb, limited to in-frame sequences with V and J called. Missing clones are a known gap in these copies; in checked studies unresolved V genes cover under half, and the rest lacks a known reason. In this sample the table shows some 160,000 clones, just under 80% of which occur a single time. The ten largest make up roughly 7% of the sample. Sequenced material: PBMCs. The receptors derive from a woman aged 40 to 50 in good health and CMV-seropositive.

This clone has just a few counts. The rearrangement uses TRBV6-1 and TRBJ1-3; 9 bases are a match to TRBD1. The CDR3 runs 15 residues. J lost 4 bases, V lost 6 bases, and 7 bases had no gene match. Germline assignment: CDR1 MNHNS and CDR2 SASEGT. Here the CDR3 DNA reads TGTGCCAGCAGCTCCGGGACAGGGATGGGAAACACCATATATTTT. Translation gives CASSSGTGMGNTIYF.

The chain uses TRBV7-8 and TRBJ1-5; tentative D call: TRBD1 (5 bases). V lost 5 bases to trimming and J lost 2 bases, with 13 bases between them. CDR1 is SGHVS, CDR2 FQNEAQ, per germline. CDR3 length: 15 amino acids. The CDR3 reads CASSLTDWGNQPQHF. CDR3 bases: TGTGCCAGCAGCCTGACAGATTGGGGCAATCAGCCCCAGCATTTT. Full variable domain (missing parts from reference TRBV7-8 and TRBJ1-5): GAGVSQSPRYKVAKRGQDVALRCDPISGHVSLFWYQQALGQGPEFLTYFQNEAQLDKSGLPSDRFFAERPEGSVSTLKIQRTQQEDSAVYLCASSLTDWGNQPQHFGDGTRLSIL.

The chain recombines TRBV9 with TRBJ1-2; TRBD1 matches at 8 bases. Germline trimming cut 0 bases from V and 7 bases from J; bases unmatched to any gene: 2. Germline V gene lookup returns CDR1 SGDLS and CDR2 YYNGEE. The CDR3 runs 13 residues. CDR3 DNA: TGTGCCAGCAGCGTAGGACAGGGGATTGGCTACACCTTC. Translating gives CASSVGQGIGYTF.

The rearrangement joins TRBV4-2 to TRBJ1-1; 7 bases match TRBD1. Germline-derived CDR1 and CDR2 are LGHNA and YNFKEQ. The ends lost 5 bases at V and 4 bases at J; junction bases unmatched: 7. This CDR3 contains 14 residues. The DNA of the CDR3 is TGTGCCAGCAGCGAGGGGGCGCGTGGCACTGAAGCTTTCTTT. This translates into CASSEGARGTEAFF.

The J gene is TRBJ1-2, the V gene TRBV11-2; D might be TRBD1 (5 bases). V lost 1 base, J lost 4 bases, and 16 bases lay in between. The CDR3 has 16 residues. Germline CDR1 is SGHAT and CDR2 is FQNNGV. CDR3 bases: TGTGCCAGCAGCTTAGCCCCCTTCCCCGACAGCTATGGCTACACCTTC. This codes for CASSLAPFPDSYGYTF.

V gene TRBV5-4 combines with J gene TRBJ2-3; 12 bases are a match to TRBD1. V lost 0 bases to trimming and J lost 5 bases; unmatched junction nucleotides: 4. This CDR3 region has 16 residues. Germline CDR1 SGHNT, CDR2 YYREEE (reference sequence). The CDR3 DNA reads TGTGCCAGCAGCTTGGCGGGACAGGGGGCCGTAGATACGCAGTATTTT. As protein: CASSLAGQGAVDTQYF.

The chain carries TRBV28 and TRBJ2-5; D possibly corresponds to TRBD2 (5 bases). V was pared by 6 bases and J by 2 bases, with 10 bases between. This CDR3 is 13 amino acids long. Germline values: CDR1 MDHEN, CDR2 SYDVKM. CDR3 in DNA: TGTGCCAGCAGGAAACCGGGGCAAGAGACCCAGTACTTC. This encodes CASRKPGQETQYF.

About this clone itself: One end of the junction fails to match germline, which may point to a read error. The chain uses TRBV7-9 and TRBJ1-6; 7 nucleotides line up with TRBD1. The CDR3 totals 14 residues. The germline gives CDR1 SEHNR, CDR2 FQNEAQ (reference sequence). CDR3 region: CSSSLGGGGGPLHF. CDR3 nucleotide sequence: TGTTCCAGCAGCTTAGGGGGCGGCGGTGGACCCCTCCACTTT. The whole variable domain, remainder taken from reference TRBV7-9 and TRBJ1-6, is DTGVSQNPRHKITKRGQNVTFRCDPISEHNRLYWYRQTLGQGPEFLTYFQNEAQLEKSRLLSDRFSAERPKGSFSTLEIQRTEQGDSAMYLCSSSLGGGGGPLHFGNGTRLTVT.

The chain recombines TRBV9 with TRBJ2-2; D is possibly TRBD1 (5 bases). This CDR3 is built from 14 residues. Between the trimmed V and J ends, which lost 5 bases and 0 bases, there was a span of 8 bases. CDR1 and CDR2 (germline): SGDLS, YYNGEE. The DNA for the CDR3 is TGTGCCAGCAGAGGGGCCTCGAACACCGGGGAGCTGTTTTTT. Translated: CASRGASNTGELFF. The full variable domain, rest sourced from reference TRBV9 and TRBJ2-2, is DSGVTQTPKHLITATGQRVTLRCSPRSGDLSVYWYQQSLDQGLQFLIQYYNGEERAKGNILERFSAQQFPDLHSELNLSSLELGDSALYFCASRGASNTGELFFGEGSRLTVL.

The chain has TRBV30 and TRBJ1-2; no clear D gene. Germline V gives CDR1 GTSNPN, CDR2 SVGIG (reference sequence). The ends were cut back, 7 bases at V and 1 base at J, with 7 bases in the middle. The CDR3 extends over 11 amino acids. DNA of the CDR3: TGTGCCTCCACGGGTAACTATGGCTACACCTTC. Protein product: CASTGNYGYTF.

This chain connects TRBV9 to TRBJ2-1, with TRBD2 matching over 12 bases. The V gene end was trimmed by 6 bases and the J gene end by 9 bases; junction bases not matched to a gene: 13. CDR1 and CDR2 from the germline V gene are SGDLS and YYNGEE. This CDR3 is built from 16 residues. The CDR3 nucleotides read TGTGCCAGCACGCGGGCTAGCGGGGGGGCCGTCTCTGAGCAGTTCTTC. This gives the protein CASTRASGGAVSEQFF.

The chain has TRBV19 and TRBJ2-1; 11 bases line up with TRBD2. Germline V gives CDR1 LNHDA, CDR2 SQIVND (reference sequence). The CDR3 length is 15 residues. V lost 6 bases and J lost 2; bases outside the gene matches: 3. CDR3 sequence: CASRASGGTYNEQFF. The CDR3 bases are TGTGCCAGTAGGGCTAGCGGGGGGACCTACAATGAGCAGTTCTTC.

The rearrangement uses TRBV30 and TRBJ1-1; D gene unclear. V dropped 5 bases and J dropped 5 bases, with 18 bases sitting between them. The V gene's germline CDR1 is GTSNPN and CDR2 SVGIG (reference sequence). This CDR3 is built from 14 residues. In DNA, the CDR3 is TGTGCCTGGGCCGGAGGGCAGCTGTGGACTGAAGCTTTCTTT. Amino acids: CAWAGGQLWTEAFF.

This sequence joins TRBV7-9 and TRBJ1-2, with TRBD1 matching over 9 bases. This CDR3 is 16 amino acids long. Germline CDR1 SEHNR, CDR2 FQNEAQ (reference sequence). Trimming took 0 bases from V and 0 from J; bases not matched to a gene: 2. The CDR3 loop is CASSLATGGPNYGYTF. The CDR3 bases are TGTGCCAGCAGCTTAGCCACAGGGGGCCCTAACTATGGCTACACCTTC. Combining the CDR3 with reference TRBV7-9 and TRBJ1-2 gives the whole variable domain DTGVSQNPRHKITKRGQNVTFRCDPISEHNRLYWYRQTLGQGPEFLTYFQNEAQLEKSRLLSDRFSAERPKGSFSTLEIQRTEQGDSAMYLCASSLATGGPNYGYTFGSGTRLTVV.

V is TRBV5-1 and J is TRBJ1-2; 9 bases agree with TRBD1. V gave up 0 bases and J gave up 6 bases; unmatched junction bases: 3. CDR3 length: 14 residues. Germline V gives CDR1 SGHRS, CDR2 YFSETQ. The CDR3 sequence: CASSLDRGLDGYTF. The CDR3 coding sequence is TGCGCCAGCAGCTTGGACAGGGGGCTTGATGGCTACACCTTC.

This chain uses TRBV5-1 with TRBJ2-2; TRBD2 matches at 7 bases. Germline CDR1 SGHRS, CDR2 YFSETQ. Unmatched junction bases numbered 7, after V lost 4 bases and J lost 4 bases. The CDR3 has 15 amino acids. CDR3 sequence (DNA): TGCGCCAGCAGCCAGCGGGATGACCTCACCGGGGAGCTGTTTTTT. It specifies CASSQRDDLTGELFF.

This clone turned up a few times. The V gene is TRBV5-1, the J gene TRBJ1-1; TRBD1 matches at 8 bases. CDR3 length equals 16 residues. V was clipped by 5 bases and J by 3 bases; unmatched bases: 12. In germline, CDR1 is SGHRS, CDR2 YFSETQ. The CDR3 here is CASRSGGKEGHTEAFF. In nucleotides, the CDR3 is TGCGCCAGCAGGTCAGGGGGCAAGGAGGGTCACACTGAAGCTTTCTTT. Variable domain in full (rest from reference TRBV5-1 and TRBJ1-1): KAGVTQTPRYLIKTRGQQVTLSCSPISGHRSVSWYQQTPGQGLQFLFEYFSETQRNKGNFPGRFSGRQFSNSRSEMNVSTLELGDSALYLCASRSGGKEGHTEAFFGQGTRLTVV.

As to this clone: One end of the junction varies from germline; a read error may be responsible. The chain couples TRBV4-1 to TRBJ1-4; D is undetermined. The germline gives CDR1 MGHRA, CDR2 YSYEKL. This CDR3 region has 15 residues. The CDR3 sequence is CTSSQDPNPRVPVYF. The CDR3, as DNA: TGCACCAGCAGCCAAGATCCTAACCCACGGGTCCCGGTGTACTTT.

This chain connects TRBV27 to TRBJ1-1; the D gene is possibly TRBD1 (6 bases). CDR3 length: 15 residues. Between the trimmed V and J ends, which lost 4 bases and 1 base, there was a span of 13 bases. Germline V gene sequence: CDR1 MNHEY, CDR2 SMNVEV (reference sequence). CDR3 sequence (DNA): TGTGCCAGCAGTTCCTGGACAGCGAGGAACACTGAAGCTTTCTTT. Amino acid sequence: CASSSWTARNTEAFF.

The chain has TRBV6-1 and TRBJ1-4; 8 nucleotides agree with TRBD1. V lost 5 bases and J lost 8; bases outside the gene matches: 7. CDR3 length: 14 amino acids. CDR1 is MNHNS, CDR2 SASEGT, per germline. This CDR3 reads CASSNGDRLEKLFF. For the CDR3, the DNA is TGTGCCAGCAGTAATGGGGACAGGTTGGAAAAACTGTTTTTT.

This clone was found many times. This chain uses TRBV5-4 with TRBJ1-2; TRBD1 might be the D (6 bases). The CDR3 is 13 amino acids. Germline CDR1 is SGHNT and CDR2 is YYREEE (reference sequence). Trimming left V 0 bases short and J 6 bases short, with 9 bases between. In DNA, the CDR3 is TGTGCCAGCAGCTTGGTGCCAGGGGATGGCTACACCTTC. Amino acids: CASSLVPGDGYTF.

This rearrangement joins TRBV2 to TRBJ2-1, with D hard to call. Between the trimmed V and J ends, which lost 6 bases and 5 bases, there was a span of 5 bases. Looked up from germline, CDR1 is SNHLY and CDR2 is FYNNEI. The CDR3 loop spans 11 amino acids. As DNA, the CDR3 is TGTGCCAGCAGCGCAGACAATGAGCAGTTCTTC. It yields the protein CASSADNEQFF.

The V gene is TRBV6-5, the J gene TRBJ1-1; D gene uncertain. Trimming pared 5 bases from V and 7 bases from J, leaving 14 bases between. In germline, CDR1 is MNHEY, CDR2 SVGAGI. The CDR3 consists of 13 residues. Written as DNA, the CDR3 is TGTGCCAGCAGTCAATCCCACTTGATTGAAGCTTTCTTT. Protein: CASSQSHLIEAFF.

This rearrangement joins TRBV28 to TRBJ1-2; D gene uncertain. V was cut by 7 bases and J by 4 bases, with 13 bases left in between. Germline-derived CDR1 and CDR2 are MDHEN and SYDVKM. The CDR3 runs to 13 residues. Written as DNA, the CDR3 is TGTGCCAGCACCGCCGGACTATTCTATGGCTACACCTTC. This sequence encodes CASTAGLFYGYTF.

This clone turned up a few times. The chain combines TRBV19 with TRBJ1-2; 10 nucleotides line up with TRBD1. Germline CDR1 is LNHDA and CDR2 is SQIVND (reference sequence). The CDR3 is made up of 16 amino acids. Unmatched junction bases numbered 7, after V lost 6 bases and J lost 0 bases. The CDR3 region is CASSRQGAMTNYGYTF. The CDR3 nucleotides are TGTGCCAGTAGCAGACAGGGGGCTATGACTAACTATGGCTACACCTTC. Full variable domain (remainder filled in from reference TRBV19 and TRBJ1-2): DGGITQSPKYLFRKEGQNVTLSCEQNLNHDAMYWYRQDPGQGLRLIYYSQIVNDFQKGDIAEGYSVSREKKESFPLTVTSAQKNPTAFYLCASSRQGAMTNYGYTFGSGTRLTVV.

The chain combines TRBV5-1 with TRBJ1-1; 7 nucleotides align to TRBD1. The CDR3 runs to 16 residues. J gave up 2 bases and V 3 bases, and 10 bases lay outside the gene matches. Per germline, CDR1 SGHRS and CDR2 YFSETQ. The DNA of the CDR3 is TGCGCCAGCAGCTCCCTTCGGACAGGAGGAAACACTGAAGCTTTCTTT. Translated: CASSSLRTGGNTEAFF.

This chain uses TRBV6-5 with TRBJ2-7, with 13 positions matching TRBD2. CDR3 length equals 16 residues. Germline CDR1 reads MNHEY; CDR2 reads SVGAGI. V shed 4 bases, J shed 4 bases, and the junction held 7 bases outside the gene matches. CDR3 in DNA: TGTGCCAGCAGTTCACGGACTAGCGGGGGTTCTTACGAGCAGTACTTC. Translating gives CASSSRTSGGSYEQYF.